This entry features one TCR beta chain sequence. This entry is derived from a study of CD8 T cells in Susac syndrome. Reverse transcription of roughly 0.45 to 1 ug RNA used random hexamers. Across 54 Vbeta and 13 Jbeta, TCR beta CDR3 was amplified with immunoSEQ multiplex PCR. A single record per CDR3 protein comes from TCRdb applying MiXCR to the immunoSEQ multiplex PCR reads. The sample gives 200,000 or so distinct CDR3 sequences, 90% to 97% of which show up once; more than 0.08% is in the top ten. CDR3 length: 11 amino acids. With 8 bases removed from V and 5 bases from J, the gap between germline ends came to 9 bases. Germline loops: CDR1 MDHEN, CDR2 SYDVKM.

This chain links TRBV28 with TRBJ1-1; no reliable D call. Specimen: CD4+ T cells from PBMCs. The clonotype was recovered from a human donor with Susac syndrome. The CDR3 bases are TGTGCCAGCGTTGGGTGGACTGAAGCTTTCTTT. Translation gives CASVGWTEAFF.